The clone carrying this TCR beta chain came up once. What it binds is not known. This sample is drawn from a study of T cell responses to AZD1222 COVID-19 vaccine. Study in general: Pooling covered second doses at about 4 or about 12 weeks.

Regarding the study as a whole: Among spike-specific TCRs, nearly half reportedly target unmutated variant regions.

This CDR3 has 13 amino acids. The germline CDR1 and CDR2 sequences are MDHEN and SYDVKM. Trimming stripped 6 bases from V and 13 bases from J, with 18 bases between. This table comes from immunoSEQ multiplex PCR, and its TCRdb copy is limited to in-frame clones, with some not included. This sample carries roughly 100,000 clones, about 92% of them seen once, and the ten largest clones take 1% to 1.5%. The chain couples TRBV28 to TRBJ2-2; D is possibly TRBD1 (5 bases). Sequenced material: peripheral blood, taken on day 0 of AZD1222 vaccination. This sequence originates from an adult in good health. As DNA, the CDR3 is TGTGCCAGCAGCCCTGGGGCAGGGCGAGGGCTGTTTTTT. Its protein is CASSPGAGRGLFF.